Below, 10 T cell receptor beta chains from the same sample are listed, as sequenced in a study of blood T cells in healthy people across ages. PCR was performed a second time for about 6 to 11 cycles using a sample-barcoded 5' primer and a J-beta primer mix. TCRdb passed the 5' RACE reads through MiXCR, listing each CDR3 protein once. The table lists approximately 690,000 distinct CDR3 sequences, around two fifths of them singletons. Sequences were obtained from blood. These receptor sequences come from a man at least 80 years old in good health.

The chain carries TRBV4-3 and TRBJ1-2; D perhaps matches TRBD1 (5 bases). Germline CDR1 LGHNA, CDR2 YSLEER. V was pared by 6 bases and J by 0 bases, with 14 bases between. This CDR3 region has 15 residues. The CDR3 spells CASSPGQAANYGYTF. The CDR3, as DNA: TGCGCCAGCAGTCCTGGACAAGCAGCTAACTATGGCTACACCTTC.

The chain recombines TRBV6-2 or TRBV6-3 with TRBJ2-2, with 8 bases matching TRBD1. The germline V gene has CDR1 MNHEY and CDR2 SVGEGT. V shed 7 bases, J shed 5 bases, and the junction held 9 bases outside the gene matches. The CDR3 extends over 15 amino acids. The CDR3 spells CASTEGQGWTGELFF. The CDR3 DNA sequence: TGTGCCAGCACCGAAGGACAGGGTTGGACCGGGGAGCTGTTTTTT.

About this clonotype itself: This sequence may be a read error, since a much larger clone differs from it by one base. V and J are TRBV4-2 and TRBJ2-5; TRBD1 is a possible D gene (6 bases). The J call may be wrong; the DNA end is better matched by TRBJ2-1. The germline V gene encodes CDR1 LGHNA and CDR2 YNFKEQ. The CDR3 length is 13 residues. CDR3 coding DNA: TGTGCCAGCAGCCAAGGCGAGGGGGAGACCCAGTTCTTC. It translates to CASSQGEGETQFF.

This chain joins TRBV2 and TRBJ2-5; D might be TRBD1 (5 bases). The assigned J gene may be wrong: the sequence end matches TRBJ2-7 better. Germline V gene lookup returns CDR1 SNHLY and CDR2 FYNNEI. The CDR3 contains 15 residues. The CDR3 DNA reads as TGTGCCAGCAGTCCTACAACCCAGGGATCCCACGAGCAGTACTTC. It codes for CASSPTTQGSHEQYF.

This clonotype was counted between two and nine times. The rearrangement uses TRBV7-2 and TRBJ2-2; 10 positions match TRBD1. Per germline, CDR1 SGHTA and CDR2 FQGNSA. The CDR3 loop spans 18 amino acids. Trimming cost V 3 bases and J 2 bases; bases outside gene matches: 9. For the CDR3, the DNA is TGTGCCAGCAGCTTTGACAGGGGGCGACCCGCCAACACCGGGGAGCTGTTTTTT. Protein product: CASSFDRGRPANTGELFF. The full variable domain, rest sourced from reference TRBV7-2 and TRBJ2-2, is GAGVSQSPSNKVTEKGKDVELRCDPISGHTALYWYRQSLGQGLEFLIYFQGNSAPDKSGLPSDRFSAERTGGSVSTLTIQRTQQEDSAVYLCASSFDRGRPANTGELFFGEGSRLTVL.

The chain is built from TRBV7-2 and TRBJ2-1, with TRBD2 matching over 9 bases. The J call may not be correct, given that the DNA end is closer to TRBJ2-7. This CDR3 is 17 amino acids long. Germline loops: CDR1 SGHTA, CDR2 FQGNSA. The CDR3 region is CASSLSVAGGGYNEQYF. The CDR3 bases are TGTGCCAGCAGCTTATCGGTGGCGGGAGGGGGCTACAATGAGCAGTACTTC.

The chain has TRBV20-1 and TRBJ1-5, with D tentatively TRBD1 (6 bases). Per germline, CDR1 DFQATT and CDR2 SNEGSKA (reference sequence). CDR3 length: 16 amino acids. V lost 0 bases and J lost 0, with 12 bases in between. The CDR3 DNA follows: TGCAGTGCTAGAGATCTCAGGGACAATAGCAATCAGCCCCAGCATTTT. The encoded protein is CSARDLRDNSNQPQHF.

Only a few counts were recorded for this clonotype. The V gene is TRBV4-1, the J gene TRBJ2-1; D is ambiguous. The CDR3 contains 16 residues. Trimming cost V 0 bases and J 5 bases, with 14 bases left between them. Germline CDR1 reads MGHRA; CDR2 reads YSYEKL. The CDR3 DNA is TGCGCCAGCAGCCAAGAGATGAGGTACTCTAACAATGAGCAGTTCTTC. This codes for CASSQEMRYSNNEQFF.

The sample holds a few counts of this clonotype. The V gene is TRBV2, the J gene TRBJ2-1; D is undetermined. CDR3 length equals 14 residues. Germline-derived CDR1 and CDR2 are SNHLY and FYNNEI. Trimming took off 7 bases at V and 0 bases at J, with 10 bases between the two ends. The CDR3 DNA follows: TGTGCCAGCAATATTAACCTCTCCTACAATGAGCAGTTCTTC. Translating it yields CASNINLSYNEQFF.

This clonotype appeared many times. The chain joins TRBV12-3 or TRBV12-4 to TRBJ2-1; 12 bases line up with TRBD2. This CDR3 region has 13 residues. Germline trimming cut 6 bases from V and 13 bases from J; bases unmatched to any gene: 7. In DNA form, the CDR3 reads TGTGCCAGCAGAACCGGGACTAGCGGGCCTCAGTTCTTC. Its protein is CASRTGTSGPQFF.